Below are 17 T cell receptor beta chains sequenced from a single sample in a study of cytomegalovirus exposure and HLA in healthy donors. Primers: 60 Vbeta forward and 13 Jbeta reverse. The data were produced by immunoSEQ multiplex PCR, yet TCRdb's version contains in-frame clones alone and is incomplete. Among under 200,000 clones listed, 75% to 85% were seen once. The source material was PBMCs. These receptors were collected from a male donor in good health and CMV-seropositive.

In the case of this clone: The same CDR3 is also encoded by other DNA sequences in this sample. CDR3 residues: CASSRQGGEQYF. The CDR3 DNA is TGTGCCAGCAGCCGACAGGGAGGCGAGCAGTACTTC. The V and J genes are TRBV6-1 and TRBJ2-7, with D possibly TRBD1 on 7 matching bases. V gave up 6 bases and J gave up 6 bases, with 12 bases separating them. This CDR3 spans 12 amino acids. Germline assignment: CDR1 MNHNS and CDR2 SASEGT.

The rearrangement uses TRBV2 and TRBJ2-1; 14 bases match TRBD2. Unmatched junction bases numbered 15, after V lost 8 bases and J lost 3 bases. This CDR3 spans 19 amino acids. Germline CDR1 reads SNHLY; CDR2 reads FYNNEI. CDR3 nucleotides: TGTGCCAGCCGCCCTCCAGGGACTAGCGGGGGACGGAGCTACAATGAGCAGTTCTTC. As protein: CASRPPGTSGGRSYNEQFF.

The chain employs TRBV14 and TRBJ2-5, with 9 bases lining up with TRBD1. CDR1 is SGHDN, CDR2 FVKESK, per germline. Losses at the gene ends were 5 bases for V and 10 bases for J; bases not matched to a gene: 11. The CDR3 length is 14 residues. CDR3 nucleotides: TGTGCCAGCAGCTCCGGGACAGGGCGTGTTGGCCAGTACTTC. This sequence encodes CASSSGTGRVGQYF.

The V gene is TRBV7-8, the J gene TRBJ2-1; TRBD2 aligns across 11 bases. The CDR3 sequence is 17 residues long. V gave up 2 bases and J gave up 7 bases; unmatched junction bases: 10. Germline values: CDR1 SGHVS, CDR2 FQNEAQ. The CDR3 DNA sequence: TGTGCCAGCAGCTTACAGATTCTAGCGGGGGGTGCAAATGAGCAGTTCTTC. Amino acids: CASSLQILAGGANEQFF.

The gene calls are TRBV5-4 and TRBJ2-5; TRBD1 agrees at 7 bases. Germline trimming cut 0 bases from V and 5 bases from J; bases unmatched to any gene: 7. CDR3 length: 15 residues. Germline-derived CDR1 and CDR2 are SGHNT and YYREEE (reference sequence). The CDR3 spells CASSLEGGAWETQYF. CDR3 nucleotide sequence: TGTGCCAGCAGCTTGGAAGGGGGCGCGTGGGAGACCCAGTACTTC.

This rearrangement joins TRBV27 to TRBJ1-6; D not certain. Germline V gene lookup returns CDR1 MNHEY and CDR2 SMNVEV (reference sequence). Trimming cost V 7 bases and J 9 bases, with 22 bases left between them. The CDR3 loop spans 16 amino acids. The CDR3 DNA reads TGTGCCAGCACCTCTCCGAGTGGAGGGAGAGGTTCACCCCTCCACTTT. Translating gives CASTSPSGGRGSPLHF.

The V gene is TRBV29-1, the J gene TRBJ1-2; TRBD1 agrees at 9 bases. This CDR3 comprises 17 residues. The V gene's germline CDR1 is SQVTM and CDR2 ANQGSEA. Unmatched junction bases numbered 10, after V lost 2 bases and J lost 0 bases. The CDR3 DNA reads TGCAGCGTTGAATATTTCCCGGGACAGGGTTCTAACTATGGCTACACCTTC. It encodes CSVEYFPGQGSNYGYTF.

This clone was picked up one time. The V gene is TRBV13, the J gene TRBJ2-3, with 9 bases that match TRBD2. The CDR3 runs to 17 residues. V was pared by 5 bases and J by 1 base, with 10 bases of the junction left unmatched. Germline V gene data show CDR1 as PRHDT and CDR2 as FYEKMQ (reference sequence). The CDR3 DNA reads TGTGCCAGCAGCCCCCACCCCGGCGGGAGGGGCACAGATACGCAGTATTTT. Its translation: CASSPHPGGRGTDTQYF.

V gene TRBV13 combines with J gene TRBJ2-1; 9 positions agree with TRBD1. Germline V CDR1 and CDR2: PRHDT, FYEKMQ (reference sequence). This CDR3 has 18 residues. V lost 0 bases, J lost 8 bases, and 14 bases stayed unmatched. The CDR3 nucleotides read TGTGCCAGCAGCTTAGGCCTACTAAGTGACAGGGGGGGCGATGAGCAGTTCTTC. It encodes CASSLGLLSDRGGDEQFF.

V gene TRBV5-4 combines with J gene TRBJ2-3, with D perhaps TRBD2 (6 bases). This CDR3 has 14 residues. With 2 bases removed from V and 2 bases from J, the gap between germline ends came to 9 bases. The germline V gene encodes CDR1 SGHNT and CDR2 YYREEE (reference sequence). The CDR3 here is CASSFGGLTDTQYF. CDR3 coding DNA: TGTGCCAGCAGCTTTGGGGGACTCACAGATACGCAGTATTTT. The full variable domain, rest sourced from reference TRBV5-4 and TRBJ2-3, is ETGVTQSPTHLIKTRGQQVTLRCSSQSGHNTVSWYQQALGQGPQFIFQYYREEENGRGNFPPRFSGLQFPNYSSELNVNALELDDSALYLCASSFGGLTDTQYFGPGTRLTVL.

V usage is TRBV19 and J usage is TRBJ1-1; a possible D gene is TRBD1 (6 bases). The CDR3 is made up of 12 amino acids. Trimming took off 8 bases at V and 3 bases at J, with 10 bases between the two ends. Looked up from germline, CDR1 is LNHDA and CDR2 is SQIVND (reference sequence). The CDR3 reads CASQGRDTEAFF. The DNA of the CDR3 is TGTGCCAGTCAGGGGAGGGACACTGAAGCTTTCTTT.

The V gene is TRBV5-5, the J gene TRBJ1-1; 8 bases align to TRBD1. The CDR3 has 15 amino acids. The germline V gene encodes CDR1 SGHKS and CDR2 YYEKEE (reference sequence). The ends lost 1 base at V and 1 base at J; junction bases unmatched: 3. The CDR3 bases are TGTGCCAGCAGCTTGTGGGGGACAGGGAACACTGAAGCTTTCTTT. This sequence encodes CASSLWGTGNTEAFF. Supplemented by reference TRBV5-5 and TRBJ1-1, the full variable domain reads DAGVTQSPTHLIKTRGQQVTLRCSPISGHKSVSWYQQVLGQGPQFIFQYYEKEERGRGNFPDRFSARQFPNYSSELNVNALLLGDSALYLCASSLWGTGNTEAFFGQGTRLTVV.

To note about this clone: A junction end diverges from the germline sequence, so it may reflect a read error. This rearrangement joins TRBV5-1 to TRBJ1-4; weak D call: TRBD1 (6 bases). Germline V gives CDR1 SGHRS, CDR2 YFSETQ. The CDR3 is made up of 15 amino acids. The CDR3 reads CASSITGNTNEELFF. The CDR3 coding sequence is TGCGCCAGCAGCATCACAGGGAATACTAATGAAGAACTGTTTTTT. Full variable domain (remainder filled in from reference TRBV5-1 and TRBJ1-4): KAGVTQTPRYLIKTRGQQVTLSCSPISGHRSVSWYQQTPGQGLQFLFEYFSETQRNKGNFPGRFSGRQFSNSRSEMNVSTLELGDSALYLCASSITGNTNEELFFGSGTQLSVL.

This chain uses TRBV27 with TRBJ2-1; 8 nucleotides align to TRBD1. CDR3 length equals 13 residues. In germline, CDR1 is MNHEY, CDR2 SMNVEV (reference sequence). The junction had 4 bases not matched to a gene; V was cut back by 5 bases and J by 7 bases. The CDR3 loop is CASSLGQENEQFF. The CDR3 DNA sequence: TGTGCCAGCAGTCTGGGACAGGAGAATGAGCAGTTCTTC.

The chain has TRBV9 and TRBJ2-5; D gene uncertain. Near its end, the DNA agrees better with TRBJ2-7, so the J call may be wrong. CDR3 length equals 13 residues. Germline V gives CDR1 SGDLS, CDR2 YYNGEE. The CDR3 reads CASSVLPGGEQYF. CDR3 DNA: TGTGCCAGCAGCGTACTCCCTGGCGGCGAGCAGTACTTC.

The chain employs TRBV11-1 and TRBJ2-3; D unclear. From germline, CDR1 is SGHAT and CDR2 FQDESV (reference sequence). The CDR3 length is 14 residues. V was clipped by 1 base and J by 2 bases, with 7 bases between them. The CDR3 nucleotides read TGTGCCAGCAGCTTAGATTCCATCACAGATACGCAGTATTTT. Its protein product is CASSLDSITDTQYF.

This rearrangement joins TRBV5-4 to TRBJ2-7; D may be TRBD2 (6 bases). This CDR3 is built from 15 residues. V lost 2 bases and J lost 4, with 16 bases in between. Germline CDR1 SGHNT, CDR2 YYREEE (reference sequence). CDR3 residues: CASSFGGPSVYEQYF. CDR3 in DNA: TGTGCCAGCAGCTTCGGGGGACCAAGCGTTTACGAGCAGTACTTC.